This T cell receptor (beta chain) was found in a study of cytomegalovirus exposure and HLA in healthy donors. With respect to this clone: Its target is not known.

Germline assignment: CDR1 LNHDA and CDR2 SQIVND (reference sequence). The length of the CDR3 is 12 residues. Trimming stripped 5 bases from V and 7 bases from J, with 6 bases between. Researchers ran the PCR with 60 Vbeta and 13 Jbeta primers. TCRdb's copy holds only in-frame clones and misses some; the assay was immunoSEQ multiplex PCR. The table records about 94,000 clones, approximately 77% of them present only once. General observations from the study: In an earlier analysis, productive rearrangement rates for most beta V segments clustered near 87% or 30%.

The chain uses TRBV19 and TRBJ1-6; D not resolved. The source material was PBMCs. This receptor was obtained from a human donor in good health. The CDR3 bases are TGTGCCAGTAGTTTCGGGAATTCACCCCTCCACTTT. It encodes CASSFGNSPLHF.